This T cell receptor beta chain derives from a study of blood T cell repertoires in COVID-19. The CDR3 sequence is 14 residues long. V was trimmed by 0 bases and J by 4 bases, leaving 9 bases between them. Germline CDR1 is MGHRA and CDR2 is YSYEKL. Cohort placement rested on clinical history that participants reported themselves. What the recovered Cohort 3 donors had was two negative PCRs, clearance, or symptom resolution. Per the original data handling: Amplification from reference gene primers served as the basis for estimated nucleated cell counts. The table came from immunoSEQ multiplex PCR; TCRdb's copy has only in-frame clones and leaves some out. From that table come the V and J calls and clone size; the DNA was used to work out D and trimming. This table has around 300,000 clones, 75% to 90% appearing once.

This TCR was sampled from a man in his thirties or forties who had recovered from COVID-19. The J gene is TRBJ1-1, the V gene TRBV4-1; perhaps TRBD1 as D (5 bases). Sequencing was carried out using PBMCs or T cells enriched from blood (not recorded which). CDR3 sequence reads: CASSQDRAGTEAFF. The CDR3 bases are TGCGCCAGCAGCCAAGACAGGGCAGGCACTGAAGCTTTCTTT.